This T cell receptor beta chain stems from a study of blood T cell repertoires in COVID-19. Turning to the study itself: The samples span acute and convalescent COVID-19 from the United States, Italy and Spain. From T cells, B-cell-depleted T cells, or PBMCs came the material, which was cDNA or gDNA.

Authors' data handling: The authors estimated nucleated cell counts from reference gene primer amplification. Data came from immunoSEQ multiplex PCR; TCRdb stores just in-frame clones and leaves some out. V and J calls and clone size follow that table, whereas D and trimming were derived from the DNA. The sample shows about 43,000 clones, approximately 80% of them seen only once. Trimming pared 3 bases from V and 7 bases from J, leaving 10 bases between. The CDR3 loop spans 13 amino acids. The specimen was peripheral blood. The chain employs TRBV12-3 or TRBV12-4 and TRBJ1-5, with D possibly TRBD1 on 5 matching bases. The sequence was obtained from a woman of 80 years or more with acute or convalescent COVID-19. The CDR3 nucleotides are TGTGCCAGCAGTTTCGGGGGGTACCAGCCCCAGCATTTT. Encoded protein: CASSFGGYQPQHF.